These T cell receptor beta chains were read from a single sample in a study of chemoradiotherapy in HPV16-positive cancers. The table came from immunoSEQ multiplex PCR; TCRdb's copy has only in-frame clones and leaves some out. Of 9,500 to 15,000 clones in the sample, around 81% are singletons; the top ten hold 0.8% to 1.1%. The sample was acquired from a patient who underwent chemoradiotherapy. Every receptor here comes from a human donor with HPV-associated anogenital cancer. Both conserved end residues are part of each CDR3. Fields, in order: J gene, V gene, CDR3 protein.

TRBJ1-5	TRBV2	CASSGTGDQPQHF
TRBJ2-7	TRBV5-5	CASRDLAGGSSYEQYF
TRBJ2-7	TRBV4-2	CASSQDGGGTSGYEQYF
TRBJ1-3	TRBV7-2	CASSPTGLSGNTIYF
TRBJ2-2	TRBV18	CASSPMTSENTGELFF
TRBJ2-5	TRBV6-1	CASSEEGIETQYF
TRBJ1-1	TRBV9	CASSVEGHTEAFF
TRBJ1-4	TRBV6-6	CASREQGTSTNEKLFF
TRBJ1-6	TRBV7-9	CASRQLDRDNSPLHF
TRBJ1-5	TRBV10-2	CASRRDRGQPQHF
TRBJ2-3	TRBV25-1	CASSEDSGGADLPDTQYF